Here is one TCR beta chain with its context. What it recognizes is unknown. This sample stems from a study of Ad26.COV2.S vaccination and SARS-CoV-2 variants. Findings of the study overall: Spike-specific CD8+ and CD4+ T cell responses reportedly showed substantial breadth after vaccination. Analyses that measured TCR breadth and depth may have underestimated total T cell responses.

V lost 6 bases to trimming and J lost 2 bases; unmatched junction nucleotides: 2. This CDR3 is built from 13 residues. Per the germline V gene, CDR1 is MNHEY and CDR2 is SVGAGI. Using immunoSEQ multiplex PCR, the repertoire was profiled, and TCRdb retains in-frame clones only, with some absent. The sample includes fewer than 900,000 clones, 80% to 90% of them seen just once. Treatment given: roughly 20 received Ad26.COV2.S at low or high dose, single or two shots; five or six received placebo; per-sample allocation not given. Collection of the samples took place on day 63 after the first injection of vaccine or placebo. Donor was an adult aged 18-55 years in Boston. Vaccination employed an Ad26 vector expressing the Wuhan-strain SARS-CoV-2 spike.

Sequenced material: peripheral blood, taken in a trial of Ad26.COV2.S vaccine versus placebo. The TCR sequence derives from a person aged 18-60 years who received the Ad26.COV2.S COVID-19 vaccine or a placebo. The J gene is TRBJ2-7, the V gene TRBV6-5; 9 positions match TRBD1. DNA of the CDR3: TGTGCCAGCAGACGGACAGGGGCCTACGAGCAGTACTTC. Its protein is CASRRTGAYEQYF.